Below are 3 T cell receptor beta chains sequenced from a single sample in a study of PD-1 blockade in classical Hodgkin lymphoma. Every patient relapsed after autologous stem cell transplantation, and brentuximab vedotin exposure varied. From thawed PBMCs, magnetic negative selection was used to isolate the CD8+ T cells. Clones were read by immunoSEQ multiplex PCR, and TCRdb kept only the in-frame ones, dropping some. Here the sample spans some 25,000 clones, just over 85% being singletons. The specimen was CD8+ T cells from blood, collected at baseline. These receptors came from a human donor with classical Hodgkin lymphoma.

The chain carries TRBV28 and TRBJ1-3; D unclear. This CDR3 region has 18 residues. V was trimmed by 10 bases and J by 4 bases, leaving 29 bases between them. CDR1 is MDHEN and CDR2 is SYDVKM in the germline V gene. The chain's CDR3 is CATQTRPWAEHFGNTIYF. The CDR3 nucleotides read TGTGCCACCCAGACACGGCCCTGGGCAGAGCACTTCGGAAACACCATATATTTT. The full variable domain, its missing parts supplied by reference TRBV28 and TRBJ1-3, is DVKVTQSSRYLVKRTGEKVFLECVQDMDHENMFWYRQDPGLGLRLIYFSYDVKMKEKGDIPEGYSVSREKKERFSLILESASTNQTSMYLCATQTRPWAEHFGNTIYFGEGSWLTVV.

This clone was counted a single time. The chain recombines TRBV25-1 with TRBJ1-5, with 9 nucleotides matching TRBD1. The CDR3 runs 15 residues. V trimming: 6 bases; J trimming: 2 bases; junction bases outside the gene matches: 5. Germline V CDR1 and CDR2: MGHDK, SYGVNS. In DNA form, the CDR3 reads TGTGCCAGCAGGGGACAGGGAGAAGGCAATCAGCCCCAGCATTTT. This codes for CASRGQGEGNQPQHF.

The table lists this clone with a count of one. The V gene is TRBV25-1, the J gene TRBJ1-6, with D perhaps matching TRBD1 (6 bases). Germline-derived CDR1 and CDR2 are MGHDK and SYGVNS. The CDR3 spans 16 residues. V shed 1 base and J shed 4 bases, with 11 bases lying between them. In DNA, the CDR3 is TGTGCCAGCAGTGAATTAGGGGGATTTTATAATTCACCCCTCCACTTT. Amino acids: CASSELGGFYNSPLHF.